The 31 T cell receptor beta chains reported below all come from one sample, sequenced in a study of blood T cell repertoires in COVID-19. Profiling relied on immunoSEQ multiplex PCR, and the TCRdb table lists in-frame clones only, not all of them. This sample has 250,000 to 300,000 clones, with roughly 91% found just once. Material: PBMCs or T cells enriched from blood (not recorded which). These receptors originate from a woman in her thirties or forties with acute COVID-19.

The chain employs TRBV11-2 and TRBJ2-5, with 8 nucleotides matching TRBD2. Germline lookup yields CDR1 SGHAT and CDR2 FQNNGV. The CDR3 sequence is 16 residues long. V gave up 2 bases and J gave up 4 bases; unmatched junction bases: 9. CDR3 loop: CASSLTGGRVGETQYF. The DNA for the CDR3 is TGTGCCAGCAGCTTAACGGGAGGGCGTGTAGGAGAGACCCAGTACTTC.

CDR3 sequence (DNA): TGTGCCAGCAGTTCGCACTCGATACGACCCGGAGGTTCTGGGGCCAACGTCCTGACTTTC. Its translation is CASSSHSIRPGGSGANVLTF. The rearrangement uses TRBV27 and TRBJ2-6, with D possibly matching TRBD2 (5 bases). The V gene lost 4 bases and the J gene lost 1 base, with 23 bases spanning the gap. Germline CDR1 is MNHEY and CDR2 is SMNVEV (reference sequence). This CDR3 spans 20 amino acids. The variable domain in full, completed from reference TRBV27 and TRBJ2-6, reads EAQVTQNPRYLITVTGKKLTVTCSQNMNHEYMSWYRQDPGLGLRQIYYSMNVEVTDKGDVPEGYKVSRKEKRNFPLILESPSPNQTSLYFCASSSHSIRPGGSGANVLTFGAGSRLTVL.

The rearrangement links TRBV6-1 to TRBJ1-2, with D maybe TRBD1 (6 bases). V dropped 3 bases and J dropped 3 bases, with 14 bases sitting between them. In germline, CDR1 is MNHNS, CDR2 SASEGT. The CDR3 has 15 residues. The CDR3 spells CASSDIGQRHYGYTF. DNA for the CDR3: TGTGCCAGCAGTGATATCGGACAGCGGCACTATGGCTACACCTTC.

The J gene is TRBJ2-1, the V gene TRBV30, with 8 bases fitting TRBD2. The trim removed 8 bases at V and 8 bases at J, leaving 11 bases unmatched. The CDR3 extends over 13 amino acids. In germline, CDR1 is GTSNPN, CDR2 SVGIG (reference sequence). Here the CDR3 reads CARAGGGIDEQFF. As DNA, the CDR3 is TGTGCCCGAGCCGGGGGGGGGATCGATGAGCAGTTCTTC.

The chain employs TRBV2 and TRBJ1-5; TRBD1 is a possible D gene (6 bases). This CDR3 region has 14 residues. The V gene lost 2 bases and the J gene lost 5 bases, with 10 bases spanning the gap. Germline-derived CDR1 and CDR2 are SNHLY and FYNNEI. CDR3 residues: CASSETGSYQPQHF. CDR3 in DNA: TGTGCCAGCAGTGAAACAGGGTCGTATCAGCCCCAGCATTTT.

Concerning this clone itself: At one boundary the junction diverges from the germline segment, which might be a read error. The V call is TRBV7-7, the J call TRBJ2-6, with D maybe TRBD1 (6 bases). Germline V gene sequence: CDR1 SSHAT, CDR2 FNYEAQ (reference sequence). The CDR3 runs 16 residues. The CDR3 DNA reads TGTGCTAGCAGTCCGTTAGGGGGAGCTGGGGCCAACGTCCTGACTTTC. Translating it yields CASSPLGGAGANVLTF. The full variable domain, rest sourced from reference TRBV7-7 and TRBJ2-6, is GAGVSQSPRYKVTKRGQDVTLRCDPISSHATLYWYQQALGQGPEFLTYFNYEAQPDKSGLPSDRFSAERPEGSISTLTIQRTEQRDSAMYRCASSPLGGAGANVLTFGAGSRLTVL.

CDR3 loop: CASSFRVAGGPSGANVLTF. DNA for the CDR3: TGTGCCAGCAGCTTTCGAGTAGCGGGGGGCCCCTCTGGGGCCAACGTCCTGACTTTC. The chain recombines TRBV7-9 with TRBJ2-6, with 10 bases identical to TRBD2. In germline, CDR1 is SEHNR, CDR2 FQNEAQ (reference sequence). The CDR3 totals 19 residues. Trimming cost V 3 bases and J 0 bases; bases outside gene matches: 8.

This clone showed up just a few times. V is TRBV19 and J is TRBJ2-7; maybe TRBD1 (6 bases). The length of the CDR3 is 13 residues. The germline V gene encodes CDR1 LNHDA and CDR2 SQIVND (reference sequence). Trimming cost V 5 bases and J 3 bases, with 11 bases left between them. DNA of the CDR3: TGTGCCAGTAGTCCGGGACAAGACTACGAGCAGTACTTC. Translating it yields CASSPGQDYEQYF.

The CDR3 bases are TGTGCCAGCAGCCCACAGGGGACAGCCTACGAGCAGTACTTC. Its translation: CASSPQGTAYEQYF. The V call is TRBV3-1 (or the pseudogene TRBV3-2), the J call TRBJ2-7, with 7 bases lining up with TRBD1. V shed 4 bases, J shed 2 bases, and the junction held 5 bases outside the gene matches. The germline CDR1 and CDR2 sequences are LGHDT and YNNKEL (reference sequence). This CDR3 is 14 amino acids long.

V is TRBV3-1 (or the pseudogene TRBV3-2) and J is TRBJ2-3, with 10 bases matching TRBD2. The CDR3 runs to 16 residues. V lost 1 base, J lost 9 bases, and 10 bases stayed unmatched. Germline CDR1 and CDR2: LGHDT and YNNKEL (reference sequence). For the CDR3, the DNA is TGTGCCAGCAGCCAAGGCCCAAGCGGGGGGGCCAGGACGCAGTATTTT. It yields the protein CASSQGPSGGARTQYF.

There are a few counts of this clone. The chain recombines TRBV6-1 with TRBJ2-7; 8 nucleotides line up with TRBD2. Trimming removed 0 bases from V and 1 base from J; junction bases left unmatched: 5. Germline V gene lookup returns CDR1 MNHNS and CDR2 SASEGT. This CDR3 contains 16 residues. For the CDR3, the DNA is TGTGCCAGCAGTGAAGCAGCGGGACTAGGGTCCTACGAGCAGTACTTC. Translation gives CASSEAAGLGSYEQYF.

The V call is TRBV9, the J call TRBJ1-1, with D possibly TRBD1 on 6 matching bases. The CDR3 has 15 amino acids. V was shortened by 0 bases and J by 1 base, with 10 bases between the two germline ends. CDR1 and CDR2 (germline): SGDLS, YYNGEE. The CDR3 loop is CASSVDPTGNTEAFF. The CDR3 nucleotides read TGTGCCAGCAGCGTAGACCCGACAGGGAACACTGAAGCTTTCTTT.

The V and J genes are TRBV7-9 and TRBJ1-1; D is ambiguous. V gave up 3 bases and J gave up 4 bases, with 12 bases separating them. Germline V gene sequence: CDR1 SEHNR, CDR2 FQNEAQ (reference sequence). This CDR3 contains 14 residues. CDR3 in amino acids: CASSFSSLGTEAFF. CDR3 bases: TGTGCCAGCAGCTTTAGCTCACTCGGCACTGAAGCTTTCTTT.

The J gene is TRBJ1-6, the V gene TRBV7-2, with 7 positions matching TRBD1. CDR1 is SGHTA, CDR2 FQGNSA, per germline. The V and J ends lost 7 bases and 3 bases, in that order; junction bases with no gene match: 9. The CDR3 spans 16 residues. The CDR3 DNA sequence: TGTGCCAGCACCGAGCAGGGGGGCCTCTATAATTCACCCCTCCACTTT. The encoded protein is CASTEQGGLYNSPLHF.

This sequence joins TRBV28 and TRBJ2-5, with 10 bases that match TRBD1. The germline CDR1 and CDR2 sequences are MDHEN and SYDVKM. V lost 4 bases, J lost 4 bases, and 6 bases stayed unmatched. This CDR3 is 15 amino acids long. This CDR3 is CASSSRQGARETQYF. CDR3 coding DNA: TGTGCCAGCAGTTCCAGACAGGGGGCCCGAGAGACCCAGTACTTC.

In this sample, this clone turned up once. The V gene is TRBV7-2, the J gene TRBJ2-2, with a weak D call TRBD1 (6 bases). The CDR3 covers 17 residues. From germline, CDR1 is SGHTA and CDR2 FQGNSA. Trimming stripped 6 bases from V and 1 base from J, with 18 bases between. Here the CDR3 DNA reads TGTGCCAGCAGTCGAATTCAGGGGTTGAGGAACACCGGGGAGCTGTTTTTT. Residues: CASSRIQGLRNTGELFF.

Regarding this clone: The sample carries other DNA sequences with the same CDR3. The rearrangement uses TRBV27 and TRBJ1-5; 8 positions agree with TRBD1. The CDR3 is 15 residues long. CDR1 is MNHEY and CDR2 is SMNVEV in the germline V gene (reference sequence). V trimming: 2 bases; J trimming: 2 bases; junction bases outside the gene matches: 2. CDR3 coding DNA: TGTGCCAGCAGTTTAGAGGGACAGGGCAATCAGCCCCAGCATTTT. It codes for CASSLEGQGNQPQHF.

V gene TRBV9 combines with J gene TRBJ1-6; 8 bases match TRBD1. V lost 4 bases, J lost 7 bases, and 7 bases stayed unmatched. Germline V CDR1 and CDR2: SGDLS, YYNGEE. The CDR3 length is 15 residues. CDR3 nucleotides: TGTGCCAGCAGCCTTCGGACAGGGAACAATTCACCCCTCCACTTT. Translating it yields CASSLRTGNNSPLHF.

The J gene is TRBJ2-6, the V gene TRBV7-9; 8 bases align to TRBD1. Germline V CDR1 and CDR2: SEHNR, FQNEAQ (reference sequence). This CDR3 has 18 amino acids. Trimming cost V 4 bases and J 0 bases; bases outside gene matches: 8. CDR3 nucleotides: TGTGCCAGCAGCTCCAGACAGGGGCCAGGCTCTGGGGCCAACGTCCTGACTTTC. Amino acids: CASSSRQGPGSGANVLTF.

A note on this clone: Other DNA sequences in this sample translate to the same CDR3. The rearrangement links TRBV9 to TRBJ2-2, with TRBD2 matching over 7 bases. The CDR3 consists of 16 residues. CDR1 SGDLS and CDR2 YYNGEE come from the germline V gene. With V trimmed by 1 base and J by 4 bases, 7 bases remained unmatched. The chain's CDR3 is CASSVRGGRGTGELFF. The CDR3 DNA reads TGTGCCAGCAGCGTACGGGGCGGGAGAGGCACCGGGGAGCTGTTTTTT. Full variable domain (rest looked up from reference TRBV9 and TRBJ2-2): DSGVTQTPKHLITATGQRVTLRCSPRSGDLSVYWYQQSLDQGLQFLIQYYNGEERAKGNILERFSAQQFPDLHSELNLSSLELGDSALYFCASSVRGGRGTGELFFGEGSRLTVL.

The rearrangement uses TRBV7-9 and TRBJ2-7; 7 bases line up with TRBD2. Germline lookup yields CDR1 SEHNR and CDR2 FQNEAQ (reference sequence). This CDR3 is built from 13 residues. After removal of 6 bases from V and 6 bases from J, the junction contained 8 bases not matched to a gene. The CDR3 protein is CASRLSGISEQYF. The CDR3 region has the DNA TGTGCCAGCAGACTCAGCGGGATTAGCGAGCAGTACTTC.

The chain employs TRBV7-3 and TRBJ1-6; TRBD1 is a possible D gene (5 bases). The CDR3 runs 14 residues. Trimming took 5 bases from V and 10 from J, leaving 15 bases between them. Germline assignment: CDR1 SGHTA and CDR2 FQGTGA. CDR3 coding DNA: TGTGCCAGCAGCCCCGGAGGGGAGGGATCACCCCTCCACTTT. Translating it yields CASSPGGEGSPLHF.

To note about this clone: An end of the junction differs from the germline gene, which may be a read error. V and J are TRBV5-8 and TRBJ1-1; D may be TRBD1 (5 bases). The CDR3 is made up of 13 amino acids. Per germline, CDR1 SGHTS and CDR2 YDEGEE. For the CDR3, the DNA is TGTGCCAGCAGCTTGGTGTGGGGCAGGGACGGGGGGTTT. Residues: CASSLVWGRDGGF.

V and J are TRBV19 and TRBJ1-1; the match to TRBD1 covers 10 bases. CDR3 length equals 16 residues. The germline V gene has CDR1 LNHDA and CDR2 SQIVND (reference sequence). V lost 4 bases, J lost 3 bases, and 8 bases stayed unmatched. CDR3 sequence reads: CASSTLRGQGYTEAFF. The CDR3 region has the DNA TGTGCCAGTAGTACACTACGGGGACAGGGGTACACTGAAGCTTTCTTT.

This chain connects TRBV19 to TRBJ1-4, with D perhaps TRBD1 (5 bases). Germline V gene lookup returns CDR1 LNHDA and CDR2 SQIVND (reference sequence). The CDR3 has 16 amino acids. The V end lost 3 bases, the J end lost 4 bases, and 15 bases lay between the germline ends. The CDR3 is CASSIGRGRGNEKLFF. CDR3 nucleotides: TGTGCCAGTAGTATTGGAAGGGGTCGAGGTAATGAAAAACTGTTTTTT.

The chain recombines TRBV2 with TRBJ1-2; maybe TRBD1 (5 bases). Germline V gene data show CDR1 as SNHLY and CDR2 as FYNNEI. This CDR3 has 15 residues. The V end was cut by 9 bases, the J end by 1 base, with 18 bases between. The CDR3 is CASRDYPASNYGYTF. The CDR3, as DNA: TGTGCCAGTCGGGACTACCCTGCGAGTAACTATGGCTACACCTTC.

The CDR3 nucleotides are TGTGCCAGCAAGGGACTAGCGGGGGGAATCACAGATACGCAGTATTTT. Protein product: CASKGLAGGITDTQYF. This sequence joins TRBV11-2 and TRBJ2-3; 15 positions match TRBD2. The length of the CDR3 is 16 residues. The J segment lost 2 bases and the V segment lost 7 bases, leaving 4 bases of the junction unmatched. The germline V gene encodes CDR1 SGHAT and CDR2 FQNNGV.

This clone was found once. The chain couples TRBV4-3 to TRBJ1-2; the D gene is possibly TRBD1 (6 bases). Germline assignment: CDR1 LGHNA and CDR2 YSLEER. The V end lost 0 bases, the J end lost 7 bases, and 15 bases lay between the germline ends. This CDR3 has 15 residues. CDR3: CASSQDSKGVGGYTF. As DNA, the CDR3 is TGCGCCAGCAGCCAAGATAGTAAGGGGGTAGGTGGCTACACCTTC.

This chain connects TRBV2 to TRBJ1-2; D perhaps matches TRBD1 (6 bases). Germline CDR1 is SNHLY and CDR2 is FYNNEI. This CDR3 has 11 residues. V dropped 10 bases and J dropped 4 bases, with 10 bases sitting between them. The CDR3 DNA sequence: TGTGCCACAGGGGACGGCTATGGCTACACCTTC. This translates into CATGDGYGYTF. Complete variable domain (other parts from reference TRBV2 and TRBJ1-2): EPEVTQTPSHQVTQMGQEVILRCVPISNHLYFYWYRQILGQKVEFLVSFYNNEISEKSEIFDDQFSVERPDGSNFTLKIRSTKLEDSAMYFCATGDGYGYTFGSGTRLTVV.

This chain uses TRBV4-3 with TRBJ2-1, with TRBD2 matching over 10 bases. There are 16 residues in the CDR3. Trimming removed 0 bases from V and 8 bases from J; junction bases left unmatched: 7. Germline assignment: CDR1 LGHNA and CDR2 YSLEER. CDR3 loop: CASSQDRPSGSYEQFF. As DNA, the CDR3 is TGCGCCAGCAGCCAAGATCGCCCTAGCGGGAGCTATGAGCAGTTCTTC.

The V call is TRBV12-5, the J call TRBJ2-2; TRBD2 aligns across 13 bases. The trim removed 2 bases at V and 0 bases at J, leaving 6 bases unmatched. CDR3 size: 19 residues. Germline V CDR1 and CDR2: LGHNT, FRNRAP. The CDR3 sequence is CASGLSTSGGVPNTGELFF. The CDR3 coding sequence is TGTGCTAGTGGTTTGTCAACTAGCGGGGGGGTTCCGAACACCGGGGAGCTGTTTTTT.